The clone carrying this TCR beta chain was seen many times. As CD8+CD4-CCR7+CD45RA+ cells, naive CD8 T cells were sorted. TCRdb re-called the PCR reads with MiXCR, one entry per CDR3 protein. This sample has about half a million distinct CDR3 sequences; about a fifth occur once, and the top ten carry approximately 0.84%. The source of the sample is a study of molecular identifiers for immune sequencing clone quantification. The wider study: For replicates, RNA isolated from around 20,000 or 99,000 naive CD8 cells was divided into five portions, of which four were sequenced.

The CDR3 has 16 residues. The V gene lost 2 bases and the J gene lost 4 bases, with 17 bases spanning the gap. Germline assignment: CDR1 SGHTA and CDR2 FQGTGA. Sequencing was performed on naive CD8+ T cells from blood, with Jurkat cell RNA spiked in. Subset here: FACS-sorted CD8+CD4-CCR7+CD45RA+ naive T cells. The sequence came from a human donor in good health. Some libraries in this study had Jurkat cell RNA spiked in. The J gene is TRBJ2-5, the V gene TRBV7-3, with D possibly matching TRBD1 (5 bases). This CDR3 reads CASSLGVRGAGETQYF. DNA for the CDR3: TGTGCCAGCAGCTTAGGTGTTCGTGGGGCTGGAGAGACCCAGTACTTC. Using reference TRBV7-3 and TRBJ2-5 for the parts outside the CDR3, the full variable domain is GAGVSQTPSNKVTEKGKYVELRCDPISGHTALYWYRQSLGQGPEFLIYFQGTGAADDSGLPNDRFFAVRPEGSVSTLKIQRTERGDSAVYLCASSLGVRGAGETQYFGPGTRLLVL.